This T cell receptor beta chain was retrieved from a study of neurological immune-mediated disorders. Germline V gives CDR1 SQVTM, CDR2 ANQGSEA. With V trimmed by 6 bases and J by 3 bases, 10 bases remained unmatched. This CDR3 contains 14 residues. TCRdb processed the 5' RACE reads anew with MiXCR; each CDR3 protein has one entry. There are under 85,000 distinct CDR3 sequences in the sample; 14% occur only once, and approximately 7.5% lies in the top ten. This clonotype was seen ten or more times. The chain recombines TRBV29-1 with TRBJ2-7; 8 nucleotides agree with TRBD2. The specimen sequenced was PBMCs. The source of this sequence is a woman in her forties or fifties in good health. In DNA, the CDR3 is TGCAGCGTCGTCCCCGGGACTAGGGGCTACGAGCAGTACTTC. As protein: CSVVPGTRGYEQYF.